A single sample gave rise to the 23 T cell receptor beta chains below, sequenced in a study of blood T cell repertoires in COVID-19. TCRdb's copy holds only in-frame clones and misses some; the assay was immunoSEQ multiplex PCR. The sample records roughly 300,000 clones, around 87% being singletons. Sequencing used peripheral blood. The receptors stem from a woman aged 45-65 years who had recovered from COVID-19.

This sequence joins TRBV19 and TRBJ1-1; D is perhaps TRBD1 (5 bases). This CDR3 has 13 amino acids. V lost 4 bases and J lost 3, with 9 bases in between. CDR1 LNHDA and CDR2 SQIVND come from the germline V gene (reference sequence). This CDR3 reads CASSTGLYTEAFF. The CDR3 DNA reads TGTGCCAGTAGTACGGGACTGTACACTGAAGCTTTCTTT.

The chain recombines TRBV19 with TRBJ2-7; maybe TRBD2 (5 bases). The CDR3 extends over 15 amino acids. Germline V gene sequence: CDR1 LNHDA, CDR2 SQIVND (reference sequence). Trimming cost V 9 bases and J 8 bases, with 26 bases left between them. CDR3 in DNA: TGTGCCAGCGCGGGTGGACTGGGGATCATTACGAAGCAGTACTTC. As protein: CASAGGLGIITKQYF.

The chain combines TRBV28 with TRBJ1-3; 10 nucleotides match TRBD1. In germline, CDR1 is MDHEN, CDR2 SYDVKM. Trimming at V came to 3 bases and at J to 3 bases, leaving 5 bases not matched to a gene. The CDR3 runs 16 residues. The CDR3 loop reads CASSLRTGGSGNTIYF. CDR3 sequence (DNA): TGTGCCAGCAGTTTGCGGACAGGGGGTAGTGGAAACACCATATATTTT.

The chain is built from TRBV18 and TRBJ2-7; TRBD1 aligns across 11 bases. Trimming at V came to 6 bases and at J to 6 bases, leaving 13 bases not matched to a gene. The CDR3 loop spans 16 amino acids. Looked up from germline, CDR1 is KGHSH and CDR2 is LQKENI. The CDR3 DNA sequence: TGTGCCAGCTCCCAAACAGGGACAGGGGGGATGGTCGAGCAGTACTTC. Protein product: CASSQTGTGGMVEQYF.

About this clone: This sample includes further DNA sequences coding for the same CDR3. The chain employs TRBV18 and TRBJ2-1, with 7 bases lining up with TRBD2. The trim removed 0 bases at V and 7 bases at J, leaving 0 bases unmatched. CDR1 is KGHSH and CDR2 is LQKENI in the germline V gene. The CDR3 contains 13 residues. The chain's CDR3 is CASSPPGGNEQFF. The CDR3 DNA is TGTGCCAGCTCACCACCGGGGGGGAATGAGCAGTTCTTC.

The chain uses TRBV9 and TRBJ2-5; unclear D gene. CDR3 length: 14 amino acids. The V gene lost 0 bases and the J gene lost 2 bases, with 8 bases spanning the gap. CDR1 is SGDLS and CDR2 is YYNGEE in the germline V gene. Written as DNA, the CDR3 is TGTGCCAGCAGCGTAGACACTACTCAAGAGACCCAGTACTTC. Amino acid sequence: CASSVDTTQETQYF.

The chain carries TRBV7-9 and TRBJ1-2, with 7 bases fitting TRBD1. Germline loops: CDR1 SEHNR, CDR2 FQNEAQ (reference sequence). V was pared by 2 bases and J by 6 bases, with 3 bases of the junction left unmatched. CDR3 length equals 13 residues. The CDR3 region has the DNA TGTGCCAGCAGCTTAAAAGGGGGCGATGGCTACACCTTC. Translating it yields CASSLKGGDGYTF.

This clone was recorded once. This rearrangement joins TRBV3-1 (or the pseudogene TRBV3-2) to TRBJ2-6; weak D call: TRBD1 (5 bases). There are 18 residues in the CDR3. From germline, CDR1 is LGHDT and CDR2 YNNKEL (reference sequence). Trimming removed 0 bases at V and 0 bases at J, with 12 bases between. This chain's CDR3 is CASSQEGRASSGANVLTF. CDR3 sequence (DNA): TGTGCCAGCAGCCAAGAGGGCAGGGCGAGCTCTGGGGCCAACGTCCTGACTTTC.

The chain uses TRBV2 and TRBJ1-1; 10 bases are shared with TRBD1. Germline V CDR1 and CDR2: SNHLY, FYNNEI. The CDR3 totals 16 residues. Trimming at V came to 2 bases and at J to 0 bases, leaving 3 bases not matched to a gene. As DNA, the CDR3 is TGTGCCAGCAGTGAAAGACAGGGGGCGTTGAACACTGAAGCTTTCTTT. Its translation is CASSERQGALNTEAFF.

The chain couples TRBV3-1 (or the pseudogene TRBV3-2) to TRBJ1-4, with 9 bases aligning to TRBD1. The CDR3 has 16 residues. Germline V lookup: CDR1 LGHDT, CDR2 YNNKEL (reference sequence). V lost 4 bases to trimming and J lost 4 bases; unmatched junction nucleotides: 7. CDR3 amino acids: CASSRNPGQGNEKLFF. The CDR3 DNA follows: TGTGCCAGCAGCCGTAATCCGGGACAGGGTAATGAAAAACTGTTTTTT.

In DNA, the CDR3 is TGTGCCAGTAGTATAAATGGGCCACAGCCCCAGCATTTT. Encoded protein: CASSINGPQPQHF. This chain uses TRBV19 with TRBJ1-5; no reliable D call. CDR1 LNHDA and CDR2 SQIVND come from the germline V gene (reference sequence). Trimming removed 2 bases at V and 7 bases at J, with 9 bases between. The length of the CDR3 is 13 residues.

The J gene is TRBJ1-1, the V gene TRBV7-8; TRBD1 agrees at 7 bases. Germline V lookup: CDR1 SGHVS, CDR2 FQNEAQ. This CDR3 region has 15 residues. V shed 2 bases, J shed 5 bases, and the junction held 8 bases outside the gene matches. CDR3 sequence (DNA): TGTGCCAGCAGCTTAAACGAGGGGGCGCGAACTGAAGCTTTCTTT. As protein: CASSLNEGARTEAFF.

The V gene is TRBV7-9, the J gene TRBJ2-3; 11 nucleotides agree with TRBD2. V trimming: 3 bases; J trimming: 2 bases; junction bases outside the gene matches: 1. Germline V gene lookup returns CDR1 SEHNR and CDR2 FQNEAQ (reference sequence). The CDR3 totals 15 residues. The CDR3 is CASSFSGRATDTQYF. The CDR3 bases are TGTGCCAGCAGCTTTAGCGGGAGGGCCACAGATACGCAGTATTTT.

The J gene is TRBJ2-1, the V gene TRBV19; weak D call: TRBD1 (6 bases). The germline V and J ends were trimmed by 9 bases and 9 bases, with 12 bases remaining between them. Germline loops: CDR1 LNHDA, CDR2 SQIVND (reference sequence). The CDR3 length is 11 residues. CDR3 sequence: CASQWGLEQFF. The DNA for the CDR3 is TGTGCCAGCCAGTGGGGGCTTGAGCAGTTCTTC.

J is TRBJ2-1 and V is TRBV28, with 8 positions matching TRBD2. The CDR3 is made up of 14 amino acids. Germline CDR1 is MDHEN and CDR2 is SYDVKM. V lost 10 bases, J lost 5 bases, and 10 bases stayed unmatched. The CDR3: CATCVAGKNNEQFF. The CDR3 bases are TGTGCCACTTGCGTAGCGGGGAAGAACAATGAGCAGTTCTTC.

The chain recombines TRBV7-2 with TRBJ2-7, with unresolved D. V lost 5 bases to trimming and J lost 5 bases, with 19 bases between them. Germline V CDR1 and CDR2: SGHTA, FQGNSA. The CDR3 contains 15 residues. The CDR3 loop reads CASSQATLAAHEQYF. The CDR3 bases are TGTGCCAGCAGCCAGGCTACTCTGGCCGCCCACGAGCAGTACTTC. Full variable domain (remainder filled in from reference TRBV7-2 and TRBJ2-7): GAGVSQSPSNKVTEKGKDVELRCDPISGHTALYWYRQSLGQGLEFLIYFQGNSAPDKSGLPSDRFSAERTGGSVSTLTIQRTQQEDSAVYLCASSQATLAAHEQYFGPGTRLTVT.

The V and J genes are TRBV4-3 and TRBJ1-4; D remains ambiguous. The V and J ends lost 4 bases and 5 bases respectively, with 11 bases between them. Germline V gene sequence: CDR1 LGHNA, CDR2 YSLEER. CDR3 length: 14 amino acids. CDR3 loop: CASSPRQRNEKLFF. CDR3 nucleotide sequence: TGCGCCAGCAGCCCCAGACAACGCAATGAAAAACTGTTTTTT.

The V and J genes are TRBV7-9 and TRBJ1-2; D might be TRBD1 (6 bases). CDR3 size: 14 residues. Trimming removed 5 bases from V and 4 bases from J, with 14 bases in between. The germline gives CDR1 SEHNR, CDR2 FQNEAQ (reference sequence). This CDR3 reads CASSPNRDTYGYTF. The CDR3 nucleotides are TGTGCCAGCAGCCCTAACAGGGACACCTATGGCTACACCTTC. The variable domain in full, with the rest retrieved from reference TRBV7-9 and TRBJ1-2, is DTGVSQNPRHKITKRGQNVTFRCDPISEHNRLYWYRQTLGQGPEFLTYFQNEAQLEKSRLLSDRFSAERPKGSFSTLEIQRTEQGDSAMYLCASSPNRDTYGYTFGSGTRLTVV.

DNA for the CDR3: TGTGCCAGCAGTTTCCCCTTAGGACGGGATATGGGTCAGCCCCAGCATTTT. This sequence encodes CASSFPLGRDMGQPQHF. The chain couples TRBV28 to TRBJ1-5; D is uncertain. Trimming took off 3 bases at V and 6 bases at J, with 21 bases between the two ends. CDR1 and CDR2 from the germline V gene are MDHEN and SYDVKM. The CDR3 sequence is 17 residues long. Full variable domain (outside the CDR3, taken from reference TRBV28 and TRBJ1-5): DVKVTQSSRYLVKRTGEKVFLECVQDMDHENMFWYRQDPGLGLRLIYFSYDVKMKEKGDIPEGYSVSREKKERFSLILESASTNQTSMYLCASSFPLGRDMGQPQHFGDGTRLSIL.

The rearrangement uses TRBV7-2 and TRBJ1-5, with D hard to call. Trimming took 1 base from V and 4 from J, leaving 11 bases between them. In germline, CDR1 is SGHTA, CDR2 FQGNSA. This CDR3 comprises 15 residues. CDR3 loop: CASSLGGKRNQPQHF. As DNA, the CDR3 is TGTGCCAGCAGCTTAGGAGGTAAACGGAATCAGCCCCAGCATTTT.

The rearrangement uses TRBV29-1 and TRBJ2-1; the D is unclear. The germline V and J ends were trimmed by 7 bases and 10 bases, with 11 bases remaining between them. The CDR3 totals 10 residues. The germline V gene encodes CDR1 SQVTM and CDR2 ANQGSEA. CDR3 in amino acids: CSALFREQFF. DNA of the CDR3: TGCAGCGCTTTGTTCAGGGAGCAGTTCTTC.

V gene TRBV7-6 combines with J gene TRBJ2-7, with a tentative D call TRBD1 (5 bases). The CDR3 has 15 residues. Between the trimmed V and J ends, which lost 2 bases and 0 bases, there was a span of 11 bases. Germline V gene lookup returns CDR1 SGHVS and CDR2 FNYEAQ. The CDR3 nucleotides read TGTGCCAGCAGCTTAAGGGGTGGGTACTCCTACGAGCAGTACTTC. It encodes CASSLRGGYSYEQYF.

The rearrangement uses TRBV5-4 and TRBJ2-5; 10 bases are shared with TRBD1. The CDR3 is made up of 14 amino acids. V was pared by 9 bases and J by 5 bases, with 10 bases of the junction left unmatched. Germline V lookup: CDR1 SGHNT, CDR2 YYREEE (reference sequence). The CDR3 reads CATTPTGGGETQYF. In DNA, the CDR3 is TGTGCCACTACACCGACAGGGGGCGGTGAGACCCAGTACTTC.